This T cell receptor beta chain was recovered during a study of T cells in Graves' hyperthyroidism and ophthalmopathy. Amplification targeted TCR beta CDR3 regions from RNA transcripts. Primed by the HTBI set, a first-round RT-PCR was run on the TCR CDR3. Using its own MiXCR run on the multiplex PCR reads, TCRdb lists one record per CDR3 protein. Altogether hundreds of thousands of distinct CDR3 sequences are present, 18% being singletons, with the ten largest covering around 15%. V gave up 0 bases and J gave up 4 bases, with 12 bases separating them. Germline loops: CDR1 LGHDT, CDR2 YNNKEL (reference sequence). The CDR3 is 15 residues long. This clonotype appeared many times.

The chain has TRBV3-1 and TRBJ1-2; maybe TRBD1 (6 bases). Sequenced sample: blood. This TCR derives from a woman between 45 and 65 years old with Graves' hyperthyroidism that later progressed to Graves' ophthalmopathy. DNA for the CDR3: TGTGCCAGCAGCCAAGATATCAGGGGCGGCTATGGCTACACCTTC. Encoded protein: CASSQDIRGGYGYTF. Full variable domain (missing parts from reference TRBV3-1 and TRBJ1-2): DTAVSQTPKYLVTQMGNDKSIKCEQNLGHDTMYWYKQDSKKFLKIMFSYNNKELIINETVPNRFSPKSPDKAHLNLHINSLELGDSAVYFCASSQDIRGGYGYTFGSGTRLTVV.